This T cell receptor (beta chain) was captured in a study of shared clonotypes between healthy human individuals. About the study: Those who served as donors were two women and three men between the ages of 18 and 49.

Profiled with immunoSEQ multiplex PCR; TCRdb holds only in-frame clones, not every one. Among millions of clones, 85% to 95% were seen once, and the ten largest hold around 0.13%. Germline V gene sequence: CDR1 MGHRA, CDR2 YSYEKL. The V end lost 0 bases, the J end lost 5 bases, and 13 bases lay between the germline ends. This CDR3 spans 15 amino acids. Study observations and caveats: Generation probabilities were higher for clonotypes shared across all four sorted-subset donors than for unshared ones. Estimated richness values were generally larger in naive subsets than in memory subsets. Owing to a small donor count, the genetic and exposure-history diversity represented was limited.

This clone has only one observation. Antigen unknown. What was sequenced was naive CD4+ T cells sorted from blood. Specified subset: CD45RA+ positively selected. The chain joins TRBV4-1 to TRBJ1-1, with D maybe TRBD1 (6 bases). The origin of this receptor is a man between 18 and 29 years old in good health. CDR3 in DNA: TGCGCCAGCAGCCAAGATCAGGGGAGGTTTACTGAAGCTTTCTTT. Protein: CASSQDQGRFTEAFF.